A single sample is the source of the 4 T cell receptor beta chains below, sequenced in a study of blood T cell repertoires in COVID-19. Sequencing used immunoSEQ multiplex PCR; TCRdb keeps in-frame clones, though not all of them. The data show some 93,000 clones, 85% seen once. The sample taken for sequencing was peripheral blood. These receptors all stem from a man aged 60 to 69 with acute or convalescent COVID-19.

This clone was counted between two and nine times. The rearrangement links TRBV7-6 to TRBJ2-1; tentative D call: TRBD2 (7 bases). The CDR3 has 18 residues. Looked up from germline, CDR1 is SGHVS and CDR2 is FNYEAQ. V lost 2 bases to trimming and J lost 7 bases, with 24 bases between them. The CDR3 DNA follows: TGTGCCAGCAGCTTATTATCACGGGGGGCCGGGGCACTAAATGAGCAGTTCTTC. Its protein is CASSLLSRGAGALNEQFF.

The J gene is TRBJ1-3, the V gene TRBV7-6; D gene uncertain. The CDR3 sequence is 17 residues long. Trimming took 1 base from V and 0 from J, leaving 13 bases between them. From germline, CDR1 is SGHVS and CDR2 FNYEAQ. The CDR3 reads CASSLGPARSSGNTIYF. Written as DNA, the CDR3 is TGTGCCAGCAGCTTAGGGCCCGCGAGGAGCTCTGGAAACACCATATATTTT.

There are a few counts of this clone. The chain recombines TRBV4-1 with TRBJ2-1; TRBD2 agrees at 8 bases. This CDR3 spans 15 amino acids. CDR1 MGHRA and CDR2 YSYEKL come from the germline V gene. V shed 3 bases, J shed 8 bases, and the junction held 9 bases outside the gene matches. The CDR3 nucleotides read TGCGCCAGCAGCCACGCCGGGACTAGTCTGTATGAGCAGTTCTTC. This translates into CASSHAGTSLYEQFF.

V usage is TRBV9 and J usage is TRBJ2-1; TRBD2 agrees at 9 bases. The V gene's germline CDR1 is SGDLS and CDR2 YYNGEE. The trim removed 3 bases at V and 2 bases at J, leaving 9 bases unmatched. The CDR3 is 17 amino acids. Written as DNA, the CDR3 is TGTGCCAGCAGCGCCGGTCCCATAGCGGGGGCCTACAATGAGCAGTTCTTC. Translating gives CASSAGPIAGAYNEQFF.